This T cell receptor (beta chain) derives from a study of human T cells and chemical hapten exposure. Using its own MiXCR run on the 5' RACE reads, TCRdb lists one record per CDR3 protein. The table shows about 120,000 distinct CDR3 sequences, with approximately 20% occurring only once. The authors' total RNA extraction used unfractionated whole blood. Germline V gene data show CDR1 as SGDLS and CDR2 as YYNGEE. The junction had 6 bases not matched to a gene; V was cut back by 4 bases and J by 3 bases. The CDR3 is 14 residues long. This TCR derives from a human donor in good health. The chain carries TRBV9 and TRBJ2-5; 7 bases are shared with TRBD1. The CDR3 protein is CASSYRDSKETQYF. The CDR3 region has the DNA TGTGCCAGCAGCTACCGGGACAGCAAAGAGACCCAGTACTTC.